The source of this T cell receptor beta chain is a study of blood T cell repertoires in COVID-19. This clone was detected only once. Here immunoSEQ multiplex PCR was the method, and the copy in TCRdb shows in-frame clones only, minus some. The data hold 290,000 or so clones, with 86% observed a single time. The length of the CDR3 is 14 residues. Trimming stripped 5 bases from V and 4 bases from J, with 12 bases between. In germline, CDR1 is MNHEY, CDR2 SMNVEV (reference sequence). Participants reported their clinical history, and cohort assignment relied on those reports. The sequence came from a woman between 18 and 30 years old who had recovered from COVID-19. The V call is TRBV27, the J call TRBJ2-1, with a weak D call TRBD2 (6 bases). The sample was PBMCs or T cells enriched from blood (not recorded which). This CDR3 is CASSISGEYNEQFF. CDR3 sequence (DNA): TGTGCCAGCAGTATTAGCGGAGAGTACAATGAGCAGTTCTTC.